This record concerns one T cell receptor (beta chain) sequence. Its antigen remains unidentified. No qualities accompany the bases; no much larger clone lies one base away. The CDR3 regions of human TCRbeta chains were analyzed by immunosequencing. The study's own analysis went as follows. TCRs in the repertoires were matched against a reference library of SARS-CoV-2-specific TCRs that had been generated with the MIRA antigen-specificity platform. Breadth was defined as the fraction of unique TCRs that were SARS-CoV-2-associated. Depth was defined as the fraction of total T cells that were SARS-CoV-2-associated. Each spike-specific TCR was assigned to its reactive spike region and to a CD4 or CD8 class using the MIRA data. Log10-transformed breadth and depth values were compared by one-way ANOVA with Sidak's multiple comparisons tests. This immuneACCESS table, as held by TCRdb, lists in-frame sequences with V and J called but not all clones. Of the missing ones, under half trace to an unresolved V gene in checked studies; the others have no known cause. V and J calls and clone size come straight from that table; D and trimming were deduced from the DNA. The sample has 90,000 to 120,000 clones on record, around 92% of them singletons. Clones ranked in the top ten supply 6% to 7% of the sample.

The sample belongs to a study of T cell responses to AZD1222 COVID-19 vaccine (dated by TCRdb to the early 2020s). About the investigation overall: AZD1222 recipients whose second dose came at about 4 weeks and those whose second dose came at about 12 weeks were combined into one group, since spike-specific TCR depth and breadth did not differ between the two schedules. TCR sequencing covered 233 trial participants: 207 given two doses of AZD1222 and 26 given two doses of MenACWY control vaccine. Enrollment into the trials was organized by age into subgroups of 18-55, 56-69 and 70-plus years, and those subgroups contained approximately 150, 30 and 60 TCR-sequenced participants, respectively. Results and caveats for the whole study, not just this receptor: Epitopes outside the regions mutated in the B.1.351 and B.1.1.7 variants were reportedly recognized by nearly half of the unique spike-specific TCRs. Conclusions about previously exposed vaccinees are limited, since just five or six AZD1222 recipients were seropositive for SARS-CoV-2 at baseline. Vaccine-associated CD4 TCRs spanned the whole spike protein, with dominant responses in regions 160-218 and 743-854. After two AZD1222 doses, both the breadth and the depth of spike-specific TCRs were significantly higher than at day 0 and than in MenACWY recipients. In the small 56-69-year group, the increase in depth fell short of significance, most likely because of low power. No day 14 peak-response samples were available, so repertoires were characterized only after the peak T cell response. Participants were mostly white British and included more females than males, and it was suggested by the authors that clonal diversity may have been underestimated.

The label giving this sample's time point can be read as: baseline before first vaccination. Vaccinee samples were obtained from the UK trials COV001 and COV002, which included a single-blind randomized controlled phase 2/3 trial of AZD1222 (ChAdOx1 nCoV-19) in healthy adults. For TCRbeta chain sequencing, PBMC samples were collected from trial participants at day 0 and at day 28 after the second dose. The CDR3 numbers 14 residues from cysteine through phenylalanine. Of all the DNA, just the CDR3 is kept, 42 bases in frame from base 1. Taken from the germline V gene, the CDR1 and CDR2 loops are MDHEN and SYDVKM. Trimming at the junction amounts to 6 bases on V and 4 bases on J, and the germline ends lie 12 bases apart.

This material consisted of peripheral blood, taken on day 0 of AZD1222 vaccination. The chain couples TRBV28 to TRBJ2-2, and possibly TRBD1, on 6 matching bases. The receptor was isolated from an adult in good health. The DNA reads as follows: TGTGCCAGCAGCCTCGGACAGATCACCGGGGAGCTGTTTTTT. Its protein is CASSLGQITGELFF.